This T cell receptor (beta chain) was sequenced in a study of T-cell reconstitution after alpha-beta-depleted transplantation in children. Study outcomes and limitations: In patients about two months after transplant, alpha-beta T cells reportedly arose from several hundred expanded graft clones.

V was pared by 4 bases and J by 5 bases, with 5 bases of the junction left unmatched. The CDR3 is made up of 14 amino acids. Germline-derived CDR1 and CDR2 are SGHVS and FQNEAQ. A library of TCRbeta sequences, prepared with unique molecular identifiers, was generated. TCRdb called the PCR reads again in MiXCR, with one record for every CDR3 protein. The profile shows tens of thousands of distinct CDR3 sequences, 4% to 5% of them singletons. This clonotype was seen at least ten times. Its antigen is not known. V usage is TRBV7-8 and J usage is TRBJ2-7, with 10 bases fitting TRBD1. The sequence was obtained from a boy under three years old who had a stem cell transplant for acute myeloid leukemia, so the T cells may come from the graft donor. Source: PBMCs, mostly from graft donor cells, taken 180 days after TCRalphabeta/CD19-depleted stem cell transplant. CDR3: CASSSDRGRDEQYF. As DNA, the CDR3 is TGTGCCAGCAGCTCTGACAGGGGGCGCGACGAGCAGTACTTC.